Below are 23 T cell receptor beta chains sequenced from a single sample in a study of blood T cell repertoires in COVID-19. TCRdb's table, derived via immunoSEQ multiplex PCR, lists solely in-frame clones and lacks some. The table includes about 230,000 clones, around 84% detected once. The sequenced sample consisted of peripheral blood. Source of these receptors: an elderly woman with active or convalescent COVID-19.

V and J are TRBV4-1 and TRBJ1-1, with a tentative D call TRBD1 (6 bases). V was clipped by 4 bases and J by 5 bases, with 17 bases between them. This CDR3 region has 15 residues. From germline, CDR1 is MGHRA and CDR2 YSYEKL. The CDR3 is CASSLQWGGRTEAFF. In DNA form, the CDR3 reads TGCGCCAGCAGCCTTCAGTGGGGGGGCAGGACTGAAGCTTTCTTT.

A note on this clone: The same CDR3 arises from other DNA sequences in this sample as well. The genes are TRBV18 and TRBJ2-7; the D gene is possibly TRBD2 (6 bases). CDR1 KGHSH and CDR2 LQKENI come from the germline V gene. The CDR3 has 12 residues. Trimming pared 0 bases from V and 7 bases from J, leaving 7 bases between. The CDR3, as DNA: TGTGCCAGCTCACCACCGGGGGGTGAGCAGTACTTC. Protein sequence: CASSPPGGEQYF.

The CDR3 DNA reads TGCGCCAGCAGCCCACGGACAGCATACGGGACAGAAGCTTTCTTT. The encoded protein is CASSPRTAYGTEAFF. The chain has TRBV5-1 and TRBJ1-1; D is perhaps TRBD1 (6 bases). CDR1 is SGHRS and CDR2 is YFSETQ in the germline V gene. V dropped 4 bases and J dropped 8 bases, with 21 bases sitting between them. The CDR3 runs to 15 residues. The variable domain in full, with the rest retrieved from reference TRBV5-1 and TRBJ1-1, is KAGVTQTPRYLIKTRGQQVTLSCSPISGHRSVSWYQQTPGQGLQFLFEYFSETQRNKGNFPGRFSGRQFSNSRSEMNVSTLELGDSALYLCASSPRTAYGTEAFFGQGTRLTVV.

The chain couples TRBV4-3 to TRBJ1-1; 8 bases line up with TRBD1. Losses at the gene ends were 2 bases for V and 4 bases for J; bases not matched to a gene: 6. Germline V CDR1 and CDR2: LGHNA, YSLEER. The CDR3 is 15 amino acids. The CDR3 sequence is CASSQQKDRVTEAFF. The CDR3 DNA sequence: TGCGCCAGCAGCCAACAAAAGGACAGGGTCACTGAAGCTTTCTTT.

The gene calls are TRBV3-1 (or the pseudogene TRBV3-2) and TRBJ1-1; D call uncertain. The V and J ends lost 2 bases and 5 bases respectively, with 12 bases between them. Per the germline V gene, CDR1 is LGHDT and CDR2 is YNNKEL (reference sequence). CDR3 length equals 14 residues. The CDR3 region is CASSQMGTGTEAFF. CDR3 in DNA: TGTGCCAGCAGCCAAATGGGAACGGGGACTGAAGCTTTCTTT.

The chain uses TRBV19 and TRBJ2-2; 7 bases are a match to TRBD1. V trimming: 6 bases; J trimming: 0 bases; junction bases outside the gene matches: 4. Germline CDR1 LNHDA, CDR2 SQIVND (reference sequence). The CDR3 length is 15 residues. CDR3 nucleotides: TGTGCCAGTAGGAGGGACAGCGCGAACACCGGGGAGCTGTTTTTT. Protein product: CASRRDSANTGELFF.

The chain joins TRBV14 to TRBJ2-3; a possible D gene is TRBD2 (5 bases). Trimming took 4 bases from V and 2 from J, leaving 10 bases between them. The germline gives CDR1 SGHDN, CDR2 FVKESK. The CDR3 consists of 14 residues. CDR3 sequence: CASSPPGFTDTQYF. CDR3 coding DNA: TGTGCCAGCAGCCCTCCGGGATTCACAGATACGCAGTATTTT.

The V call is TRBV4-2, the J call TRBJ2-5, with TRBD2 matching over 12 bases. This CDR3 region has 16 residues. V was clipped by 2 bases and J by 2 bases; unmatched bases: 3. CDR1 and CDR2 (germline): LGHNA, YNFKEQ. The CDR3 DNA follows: TGTGCCAGCAGCCAAACCGGACTAGCGGGGCAAGAGACCCAGTACTTC. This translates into CASSQTGLAGQETQYF.

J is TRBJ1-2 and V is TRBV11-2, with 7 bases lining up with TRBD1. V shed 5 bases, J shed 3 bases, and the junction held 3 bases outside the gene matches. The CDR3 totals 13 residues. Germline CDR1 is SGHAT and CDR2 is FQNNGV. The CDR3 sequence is CASSQTGYYGYTF. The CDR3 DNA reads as TGTGCCAGCAGCCAGACAGGGTACTATGGCTACACCTTC.

The CDR3 sequence is CASTPYAGSRTGNTIYF. The CDR3 DNA is TGCGCCAGCACCCCATACGCAGGTTCCCGGACTGGAAACACCATATATTTT. V usage is TRBV5-1 and J usage is TRBJ1-3; D not resolved. The germline gives CDR1 SGHRS, CDR2 YFSETQ. Between the trimmed V and J ends, which lost 6 bases and 2 bases, there was a span of 21 bases. CDR3 length: 17 amino acids.

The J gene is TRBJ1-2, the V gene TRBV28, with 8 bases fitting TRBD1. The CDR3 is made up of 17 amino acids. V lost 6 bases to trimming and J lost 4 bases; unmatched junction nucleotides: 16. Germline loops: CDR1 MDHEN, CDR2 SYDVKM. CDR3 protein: CASRKGQGFQALYGYTF. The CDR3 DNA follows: TGTGCCAGCAGGAAAGGACAGGGCTTTCAAGCGCTCTATGGCTACACCTTC.

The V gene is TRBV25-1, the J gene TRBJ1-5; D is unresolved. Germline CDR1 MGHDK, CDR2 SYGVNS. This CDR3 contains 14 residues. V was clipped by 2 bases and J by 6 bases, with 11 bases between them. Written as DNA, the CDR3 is TGTGCCAGCAGTGAACTTTCAGGTCTTCAGCCCCAGCATTTT. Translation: CASSELSGLQPQHF.

This CDR3 is CSAAGFSYEQYF. The CDR3 coding sequence is TGCAGCGCAGCGGGATTCTCCTACGAGCAGTACTTC. This chain uses TRBV29-1 with TRBJ2-7, with 7 bases fitting TRBD2. V shed 7 bases and J 0 bases; nucleotides not matched to a gene: 3. Germline CDR1 reads SQVTM; CDR2 reads ANQGSEA. CDR3 length: 12 residues.

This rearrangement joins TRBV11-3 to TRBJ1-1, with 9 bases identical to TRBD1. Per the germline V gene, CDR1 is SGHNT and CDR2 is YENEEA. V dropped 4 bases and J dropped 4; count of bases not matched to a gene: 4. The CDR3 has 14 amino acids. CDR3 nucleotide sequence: TGTGCCAGCAGCTCGACAGGGGGTATCACTGAAGCTTTCTTT. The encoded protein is CASSSTGGITEAFF.

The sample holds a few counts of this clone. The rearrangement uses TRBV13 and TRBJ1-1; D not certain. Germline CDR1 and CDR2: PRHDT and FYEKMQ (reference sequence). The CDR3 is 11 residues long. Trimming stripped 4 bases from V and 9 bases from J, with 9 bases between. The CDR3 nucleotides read TGTGCCAGCAGCTCACTACGTCAAGCTTTCTTT. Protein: CASSSLRQAFF.

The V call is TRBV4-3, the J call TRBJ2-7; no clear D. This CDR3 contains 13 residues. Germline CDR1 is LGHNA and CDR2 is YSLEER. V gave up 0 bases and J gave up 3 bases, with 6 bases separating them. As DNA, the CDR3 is TGCGCCAGCAGCCAAGACACAGACTACGAGCAGTACTTC. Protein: CASSQDTDYEQYF.

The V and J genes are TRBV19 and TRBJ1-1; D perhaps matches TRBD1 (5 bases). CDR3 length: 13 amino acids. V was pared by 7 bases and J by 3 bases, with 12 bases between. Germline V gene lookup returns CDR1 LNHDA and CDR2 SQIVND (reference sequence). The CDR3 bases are TGTGCCAGTAAGGGGCAGGCGGACACTGAAGCTTTCTTT. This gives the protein CASKGQADTEAFF.

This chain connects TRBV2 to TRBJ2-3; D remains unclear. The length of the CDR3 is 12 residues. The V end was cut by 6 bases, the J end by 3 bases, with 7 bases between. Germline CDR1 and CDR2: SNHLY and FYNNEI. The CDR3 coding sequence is TGTGCCAGCAGGACGGAGACAGATACGCAGTATTTT. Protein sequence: CASRTETDTQYF.

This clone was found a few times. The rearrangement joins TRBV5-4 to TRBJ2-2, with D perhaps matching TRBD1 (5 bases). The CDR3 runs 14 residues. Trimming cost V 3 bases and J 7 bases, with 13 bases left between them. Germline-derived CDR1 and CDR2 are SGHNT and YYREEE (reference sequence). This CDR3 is CASSSEAGYGELFF. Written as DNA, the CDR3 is TGTGCCAGCAGCTCCGAGGCAGGGTACGGGGAGCTGTTTTTT.

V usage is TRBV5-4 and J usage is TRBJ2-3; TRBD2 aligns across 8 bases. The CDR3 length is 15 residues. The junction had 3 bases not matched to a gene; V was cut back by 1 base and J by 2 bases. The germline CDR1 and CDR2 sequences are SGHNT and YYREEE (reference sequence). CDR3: CASSLKRGNTDTQYF. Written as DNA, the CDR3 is TGTGCCAGCAGCTTGAAGCGGGGGAACACAGATACGCAGTATTTT.

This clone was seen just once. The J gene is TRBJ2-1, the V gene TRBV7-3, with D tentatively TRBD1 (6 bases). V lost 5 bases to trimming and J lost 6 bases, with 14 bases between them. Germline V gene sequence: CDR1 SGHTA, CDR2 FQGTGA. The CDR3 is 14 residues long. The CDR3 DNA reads TGTGCCAGCAGCCCACAGGGTTTGTCCAATGAGCAGTTCTTC. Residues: CASSPQGLSNEQFF.

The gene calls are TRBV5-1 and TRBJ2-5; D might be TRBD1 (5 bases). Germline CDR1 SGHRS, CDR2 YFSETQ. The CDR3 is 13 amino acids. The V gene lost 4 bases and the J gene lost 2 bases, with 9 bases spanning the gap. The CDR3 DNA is TGCGCCAGCAGCCAGGGATTACAAGAGACCCAGTACTTC. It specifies CASSQGLQETQYF.

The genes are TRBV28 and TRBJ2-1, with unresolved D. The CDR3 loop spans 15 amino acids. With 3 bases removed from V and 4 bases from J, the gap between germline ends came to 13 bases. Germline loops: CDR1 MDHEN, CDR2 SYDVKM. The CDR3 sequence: CASSFYSRRYNEQFF. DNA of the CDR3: TGTGCCAGCAGTTTTTACTCGCGCCGTTACAATGAGCAGTTCTTC.